This passage covers 8 T cell receptor beta chains from one sample sequenced in a study of cytomegalovirus exposure and HLA in healthy donors (dated by TCRdb to the late 2010s). Receptor amplification or capture employed the immunoSEQ multiplex PCR assay. A mixture of 60 forward primers for TCR Vbeta segments and 13 reverse primers for TCR Jbeta segments was used in the multiplex PCR. The immuneACCESS repertoire file appears here via TCRdb, limited to in-frame rearrangements. These files lack a portion of the clones; in checked studies, under half of the deficit traces to unresolved V genes, and the cause of the others is not known. This sample is represented by about 160,000 clones; 70% to 80% of them were singletons. The ten largest clones add up to about 4.5% of the sample. Sequenced sample: PBMCs. These receptors all stem from a middle-aged man in good health and CMV-seronegative.

This chain links TRBV30 with TRBJ1-2; TRBD1 aligns across 10 bases. The CDR3 extends over 16 amino acids. V shed 4 bases and J 1 base; nucleotides not matched to a gene: 9. Germline lookup yields CDR1 GTSNPN and CDR2 SVGIG (reference sequence). The CDR3 nucleotides read TGTGCCTGGACCATGACAGGGGGCAGAGGTAACTATGGCTACACCTTC. Its translation is CAWTMTGGRGNYGYTF.

The rearrangement links TRBV12-5 to TRBJ2-7; 7 bases line up with TRBD1. Germline-derived CDR1 and CDR2 are LGHNT and FRNRAP. The trim removed 5 bases at V and 3 bases at J, leaving 7 bases unmatched. The CDR3 is 14 amino acids. In nucleotides, the CDR3 is TGTGCTAGTGGTGAACCGGGACAGTTCTACGAGCAGTACTTC. Amino acid sequence: CASGEPGQFYEQYF.

V is TRBV28 and J is TRBJ2-5, with a possible D match to TRBD2 (5 bases). The assigned J gene may be wrong: the sequence end matches TRBJ2-7 better. The germline V gene has CDR1 MDHEN and CDR2 SYDVKM. CDR3 size: 14 residues. The chain's CDR3 is CASLRERKIYEQYF. CDR3 sequence (DNA): TGTGCCAGCCTTAGGGAGCGGAAGATCTACGAGCAGTACTTC.

The chain joins TRBV4-3 to TRBJ2-1, with 8 bases identical to TRBD2. Germline assignment: CDR1 LGHNA and CDR2 YSLEER. The length of the CDR3 is 16 residues. Trimming removed 1 base from V and 6 bases from J; junction bases left unmatched: 8. CDR3 amino acids: CASSQAGGGFSNEQFF. CDR3 DNA sequence: TGCGCCAGCAGCCAAGCGGGAGGGGGGTTTAGCAATGAGCAGTTCTTC.

The chain uses TRBV5-1 and TRBJ1-1, with TRBD1 as a possible D gene (6 bases). The V gene lost 0 bases and the J gene lost 0 bases, with 15 bases spanning the gap. Per the germline V gene, CDR1 is SGHRS and CDR2 is YFSETQ. The CDR3 covers 17 residues. This CDR3 is CASSLGGQRLVNTEAFF. CDR3 bases: TGCGCCAGCAGCTTGGGGGGACAACGGCTCGTGAACACTGAAGCTTTCTTT.

This rearrangement joins TRBV6-1 to TRBJ1-6; TRBD1 aligns across 7 bases. CDR3 size: 17 residues. Germline V lookup: CDR1 MNHNS, CDR2 SASEGT. The J segment lost 7 bases and the V segment lost 2 bases, leaving 11 bases of the junction unmatched. CDR3 sequence (DNA): TGTGCCAGCAGTGAATATGGGGACAGATCCCCCAATTCACCCCTCCACTTT. Amino acids: CASSEYGDRSPNSPLHF.

V gene TRBV4-1 combines with J gene TRBJ2-7; tentative D call: TRBD2 (6 bases). The CDR3 has 14 amino acids. Germline V gene sequence: CDR1 MGHRA, CDR2 YSYEKL. Trimming left V 5 bases short and J 5 bases short, with 16 bases between. The chain's CDR3 is CASSSTEGADEQYF. CDR3 sequence (DNA): TGCGCCAGCAGCTCGACGGAGGGCGCGGACGAGCAGTACTTC.

The CDR3 loop is CASSDGGVNQPQHF. The CDR3 DNA reads TGCGCCAGCAGTGATGGGGGGGTCAATCAGCCCCAGCATTTT. The rearrangement joins TRBV10-2 to TRBJ1-5; possible D gene TRBD1, 5 bases. Germline values: CDR1 WSHSY, CDR2 SAAADI. CDR3 length equals 14 residues. The V gene lost 3 bases and the J gene lost 3 bases, with 9 bases spanning the gap.